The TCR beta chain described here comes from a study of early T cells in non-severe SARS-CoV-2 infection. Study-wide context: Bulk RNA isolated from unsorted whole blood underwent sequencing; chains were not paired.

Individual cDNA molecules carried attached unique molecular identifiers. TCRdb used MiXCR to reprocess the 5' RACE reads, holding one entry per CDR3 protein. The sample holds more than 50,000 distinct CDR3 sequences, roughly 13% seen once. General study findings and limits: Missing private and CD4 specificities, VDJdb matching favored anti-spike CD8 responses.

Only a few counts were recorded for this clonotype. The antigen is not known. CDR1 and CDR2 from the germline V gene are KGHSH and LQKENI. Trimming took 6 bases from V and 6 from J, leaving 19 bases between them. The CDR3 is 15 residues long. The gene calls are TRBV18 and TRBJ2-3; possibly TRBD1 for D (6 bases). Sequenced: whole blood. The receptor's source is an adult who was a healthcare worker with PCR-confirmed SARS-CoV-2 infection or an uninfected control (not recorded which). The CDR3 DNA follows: TGTGCCAGCTCCCTAGGGACAACTGCACAGGATACGCAGTATTTT. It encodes CASSLGTTAQDTQYF.